Included here is one T cell receptor (beta chain) sequence, with context. The antigen this receptor binds is unknown. The record has no base qualities; no much larger clone is one base away. The V end gives up 1 base and the J end 7 bases, leaving 5 bases in the junction not matched to a gene. The CDR3, cysteine through phenylalanine, is 15 amino acids long. The read is trimmed to its CDR3 DNA, 45 bases read in frame from base 1. Per the germline V gene, SGHRS is the CDR1 and YFSETQ is the CDR2. Ficoll-Paque density gradient centrifugation was used to isolate PBMCs. This sample is drawn from a study of T-cell memory formation after mild COVID-19 listed by TCRdb under 2021. Study-level background: TCR sequence clusters from the two donors were largely donor specific. Longitudinal TCRalpha and TCRbeta repertoire sequencing tracked T-cell clones expanding and contracting after mild COVID-19 in a couple of donors. Two young, previously healthy adult volunteers, one female and one male, were included in the cohort. Points the paper makes about the study in general: Balanced CD4/CD8 phenotypes were observed for clones contracting from day 15 to 85, whereas a bias towards CD4+ was observed for a second wave of clones expanding from day 15 to 37. Contracting CD4+ clones were found mainly in CM and EM memory subsets, while CD8+ clones were enriched in EMRA. Only a couple of mild cases were covered in the study, and larger cohorts including severe cases with pre-infection samples were considered necessary. The second-wave clones that peaked on day 37 were not confirmed to be SARS-CoV-2 specific. Some responding clones were detected in pre-infection memory, suggesting pre-existing cross-reactive memory T cells joined the SARS-CoV-2 response.

For sequencing, an Illumina NovaSeq 6000 was employed. cDNA libraries for TCRalpha and TCRbeta were prepared by 5'RACE using constant-segment primers, with sample barcodes and unique molecular identifiers added. Trizol reagent was used to extract RNA from every sample. Libraries were amplified in two PCR steps, with a second sample barcode and Illumina TruSeq adapters added in the second step. Libraries were sequenced on an Illumina NovaSeq with 2 x 150 bp paired-end reads. In the original analysis: The reads were demultiplexed and collapsed into UMI-guided consensus sequences using migec v1.2.7. With mixcr v2.1.11, UMI consensuses were aligned to TRA and TRB V and J templates and assembled into clonotypes. Expanded or contracted clonotypes were those called significant by both edgeR and NoisET, with noise models trained on biological replicates. For edgeR calls, the thresholds were a false discovery rate-adjusted p below 0.01 and a log2 fold-change of 1. As an exploratory analysis of dynamics, max-normalized trajectories of the 1000 most abundant clonotypes were examined by PCA with hierarchical clustering. Separately sequenced CD4+ and CD8+ repertoires were used to assign the CD4 or CD8 phenotype of responding clones. TCRdb redid the processing of the public reads, applying fastp at Q25 and MiXCR, and retained in-frame beta chains. Duplicate CDR3 protein sequences are folded into a single record with the most common DNA and genes. What appears here as the V and J calls and clone size reflects TCRdb's work, not the paper's. This sample lists about 250,000 distinct CDR3 sequences; approximately 15% were detected once. 2.1% of the sample is in the top ten clones.

The chain is assembled from TRBV5-1 and TRBJ2-1, with 10 junctional bases fitting TRBD2. The sample was PBMCs or a T cell subset sorted from them (not recorded which). The sequence came from an adult woman who had mild COVID-19 (a few samples of this study predate the infection). The sample titles of this study are shuffled in the database, so cell type and time point are left out; the donor was told from shared clones. The CDR3 here reads CASSLTSGAGNEQFF. The DNA sequence reads TGCGCCAGCAGCTTGACTAGCGGGGCGGGGAATGAGCAGTTCTTC.